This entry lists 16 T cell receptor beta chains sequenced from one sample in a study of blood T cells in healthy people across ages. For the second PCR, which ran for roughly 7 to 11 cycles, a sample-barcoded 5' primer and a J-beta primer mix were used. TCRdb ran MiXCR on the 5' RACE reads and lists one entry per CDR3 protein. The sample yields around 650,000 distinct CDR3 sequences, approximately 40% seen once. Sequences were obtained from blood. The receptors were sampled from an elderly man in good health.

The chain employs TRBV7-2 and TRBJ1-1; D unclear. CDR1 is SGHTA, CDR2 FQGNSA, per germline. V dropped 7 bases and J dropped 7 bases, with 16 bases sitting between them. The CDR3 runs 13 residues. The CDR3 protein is CASTMSTFLEAFF. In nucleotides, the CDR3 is TGTGCCAGCACCATGTCTACGTTCCTTGAAGCTTTCTTT. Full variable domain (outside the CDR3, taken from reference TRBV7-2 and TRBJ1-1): GAGVSQSPSNKVTEKGKDVELRCDPISGHTALYWYRQSLGQGLEFLIYFQGNSAPDKSGLPSDRFSAERTGGSVSTLTIQRTQQEDSAVYLCASTMSTFLEAFFGQGTRLTVV.

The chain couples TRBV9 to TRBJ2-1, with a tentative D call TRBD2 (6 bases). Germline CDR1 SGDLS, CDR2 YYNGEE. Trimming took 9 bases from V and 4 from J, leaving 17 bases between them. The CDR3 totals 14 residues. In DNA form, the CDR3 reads TGTGCCAATGTCCGGGACTTACTTTACAATGAGCAGTTCTTC. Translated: CANVRDLLYNEQFF.

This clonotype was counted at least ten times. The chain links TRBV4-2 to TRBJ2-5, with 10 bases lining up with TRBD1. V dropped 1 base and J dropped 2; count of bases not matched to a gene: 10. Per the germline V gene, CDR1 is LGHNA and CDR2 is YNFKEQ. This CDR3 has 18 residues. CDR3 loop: CASSQVSGGTGEQETQYF. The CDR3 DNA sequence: TGTGCCAGCAGCCAAGTTTCGGGCGGGACAGGGGAACAAGAGACCCAGTACTTC.

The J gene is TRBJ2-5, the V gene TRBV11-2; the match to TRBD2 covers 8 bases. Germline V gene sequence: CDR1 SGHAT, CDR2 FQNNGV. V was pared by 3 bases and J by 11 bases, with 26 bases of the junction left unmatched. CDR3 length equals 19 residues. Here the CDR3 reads CASSLQPPGGGSNYNEQYF. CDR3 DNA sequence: TGTGCCAGCAGCTTGCAACCCCCGGGGGGGGGATCTAATTACAATGAGCAGTACTTC.

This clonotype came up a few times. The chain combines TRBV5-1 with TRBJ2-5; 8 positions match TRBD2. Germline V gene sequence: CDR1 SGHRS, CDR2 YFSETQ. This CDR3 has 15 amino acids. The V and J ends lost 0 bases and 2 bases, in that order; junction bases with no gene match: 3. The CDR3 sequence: CASSLATGGQETQYF. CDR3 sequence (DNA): TGCGCCAGCAGCTTGGCCACGGGAGGGCAAGAGACCCAGTACTTC.

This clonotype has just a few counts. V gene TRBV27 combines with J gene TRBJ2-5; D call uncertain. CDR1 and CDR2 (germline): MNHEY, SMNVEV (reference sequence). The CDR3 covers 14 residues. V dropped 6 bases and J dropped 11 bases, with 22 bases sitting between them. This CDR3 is CASSQPPEYNEQYF. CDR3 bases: TGTGCCAGCAGCCAACCCCCCGAGTACAATGAGCAGTACTTC.

The CDR3 spells CASSPSITGHAFF. As DNA, the CDR3 is TGTGCCAGCAGCCCCTCTATAACCGGGCACGCGTTCTTC. The chain carries TRBV9 and TRBJ2-1; the D is unclear. The V end was cut by 4 bases, the J end by 15 bases, with 20 bases between. CDR1 SGDLS and CDR2 YYNGEE come from the germline V gene. This CDR3 is built from 13 residues.

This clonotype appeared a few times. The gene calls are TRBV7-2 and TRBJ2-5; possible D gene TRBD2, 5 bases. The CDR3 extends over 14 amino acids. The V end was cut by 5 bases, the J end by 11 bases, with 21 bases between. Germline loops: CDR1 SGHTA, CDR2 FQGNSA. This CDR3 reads CASSPSGANNEQYF. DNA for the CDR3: TGTGCCAGCAGCCCCAGCGGAGCCAACAATGAGCAGTACTTC.

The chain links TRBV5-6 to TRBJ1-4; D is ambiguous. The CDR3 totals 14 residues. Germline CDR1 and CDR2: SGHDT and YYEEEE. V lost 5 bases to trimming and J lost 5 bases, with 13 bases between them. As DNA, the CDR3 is TGTGCCAGCAGTTTTAACAGACCCAATGAAAAACTGTTTTTT. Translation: CASSFNRPNEKLFF.

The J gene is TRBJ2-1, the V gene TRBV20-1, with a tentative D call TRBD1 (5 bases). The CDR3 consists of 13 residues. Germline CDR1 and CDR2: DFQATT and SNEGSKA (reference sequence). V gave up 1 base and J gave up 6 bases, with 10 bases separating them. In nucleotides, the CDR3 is TGCAGTGCTAGAGCGACAGAGTTCAATGAGCAGTTCTTC. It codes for CSARATEFNEQFF.

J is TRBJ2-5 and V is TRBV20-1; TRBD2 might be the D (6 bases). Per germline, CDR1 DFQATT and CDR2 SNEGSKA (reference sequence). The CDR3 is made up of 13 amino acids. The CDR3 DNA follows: TGCAGCCTTCCATCGGGGGACCAAGAGACCCAGTACTTC. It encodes CSLPSGDQETQYF.

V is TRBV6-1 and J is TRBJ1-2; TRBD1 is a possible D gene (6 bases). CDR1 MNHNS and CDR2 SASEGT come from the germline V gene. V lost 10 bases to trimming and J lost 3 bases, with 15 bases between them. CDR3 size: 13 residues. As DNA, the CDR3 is TGTGCCACAGTTGGGGGCGCTGACTATGGCTACACCTTC. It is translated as CATVGGADYGYTF.

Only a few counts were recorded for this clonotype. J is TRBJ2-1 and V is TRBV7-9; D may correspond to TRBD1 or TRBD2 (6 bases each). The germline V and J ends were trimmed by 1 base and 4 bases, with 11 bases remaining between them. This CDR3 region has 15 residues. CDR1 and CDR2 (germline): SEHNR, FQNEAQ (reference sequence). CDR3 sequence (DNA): TGTGCCAGCAGCTTAGAAGTAGGGGGGTACAATGAGCAGTTCTTC. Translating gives CASSLEVGGYNEQFF.

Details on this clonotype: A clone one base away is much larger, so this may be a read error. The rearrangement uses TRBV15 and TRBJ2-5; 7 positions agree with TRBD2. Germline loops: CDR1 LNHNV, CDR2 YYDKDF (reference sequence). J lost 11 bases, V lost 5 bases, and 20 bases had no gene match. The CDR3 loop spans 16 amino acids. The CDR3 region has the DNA TGTGCCACCAGCTTGCGGGGGAGGGAAAGTTACAATGAGCAGTACTTC. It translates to CATSLRGRESYNEQYF. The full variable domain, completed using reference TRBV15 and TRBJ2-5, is DAMVIQNPRYQVTQFGKPVTLSCSQTLNHNVMYWYQQKSSQAPKLLFHYYDKDFNNEADTPDNFQSRRPNTSFCFLDIRSPGLGDTAMYLCATSLRGRESYNEQYFGPGTRLLVL.

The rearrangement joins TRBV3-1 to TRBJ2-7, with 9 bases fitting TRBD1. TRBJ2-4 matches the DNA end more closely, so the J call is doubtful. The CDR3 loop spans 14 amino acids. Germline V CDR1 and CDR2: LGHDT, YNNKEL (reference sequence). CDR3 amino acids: CASSWTGDKNIQYF. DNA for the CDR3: TGTGCCAGCAGCTGGACAGGGGACAAAAACATTCAGTACTTC.

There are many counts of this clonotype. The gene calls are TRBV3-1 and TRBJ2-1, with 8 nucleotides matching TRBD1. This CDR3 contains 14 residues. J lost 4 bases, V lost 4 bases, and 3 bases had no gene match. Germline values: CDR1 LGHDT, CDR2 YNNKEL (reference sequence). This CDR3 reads CASSRDRQYNEQFF. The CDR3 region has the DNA TGTGCCAGCAGCCGGGACAGGCAATACAATGAGCAGTTCTTC.